This entry is about one T cell receptor beta chain. Its recognized antigen is unknown. No base qualities exist here, and no much larger clone lies one base off it. This sample is drawn from a study of shared clonotypes between healthy human individuals (TCRdb year 2020). Regarding the research as a whole: The cohort comprised a couple of women and a few men aged 18 to 49 years. Leukapheresis yielded between about 0.8 and 9.5 billion PBMCs per donor. The study deeply sequenced blood TCR repertoires of 5 or 6 healthy adults to estimate repertoire size and the extent of clonotype sharing between individuals. For each donor, CD4 naive and CD4 memory were each run on three plates, CD8 naive on two plates, and CD8 memory on one plate. To increase sequencing depth and limit assay-specific biases, TCR repertoire library preparation and sequencing were carried out by different laboratories using diverse techniques. Overall results and qualifications from the work: Higher generation probabilities were observed for clonotypes shared by all four sorted-subset donors than for non-shared clonotypes. Naive subsets generally had larger estimated clonotype richness than memory subsets. Because the study included a small number of donors, the genetic and exposure-history diversity represented was limited. Only blood was sampled, and tissue TCR repertoires likely differ from those in blood. Across four donors, 4.5% to 6.5% of naive CD4, roughly 3.8% of naive CD8, 2.3% of memory CD4, and 0.4% of memory CD8 clonotypes were shared. Based on pairwise subsampling, the degree of clonotype sharing among donors was expected to be affected by sequencing depth. Rarefaction of sorted-subset datasets indicated incomplete sequencing despite the large sequencing depth.

Measured from the cysteine to the phenylalanine, the CDR3 is 15 residues long. Only the CDR3 DNA is retained, 45 bases long and in frame from the first base. V is pared back by 1 base and J by 0 bases, with 7 bases lying between the germline termini. For CDR1 and CDR2, the germline V gene lists MGHRA and YSYEKL. Using the deep immunoSEQ assay, TCR CDR3 regions were amplified from genomic DNA by multiplex PCR. Genomic DNA extracted from each cell subset was distributed evenly over all wells of several immunoSEQ 96-well plates, and each plate served as one replicate. For sorted subsets, roughly 200 ng of genomic DNA, equivalent to some 33,000 T cell genomes, went into each replicate PCR. Purified libraries were measured with a Qubit 3.0 fluorometer, size-checked on a Bioanalyzer 2100, and measured again with the KAPA Library Quantification kit. Every immunoSEQ 96-well plate was sequenced on a dedicated single-read 150-cycle Illumina NextSeq 550 flow cell. In the original analysis: The immunoSEQ output contained only junctional sequences without quality scores, so filtering could not match that applied to full-length reads. Sequences were annotated with PyIR, a Python wrapper for IgBLAST v1.9, and V/J genes and CDR3 were assigned using IMGT germline references. Reads with weak V/J assignments (E-value above 1e-6), missing CDR3, stop codons, out-of-frame junctions, or ambiguous translated residues were removed. V3J clonotypes were defined as sequences sharing the same inferred V gene, J gene, and CDR3 amino acid sequence. The percentage overlap between two repertoires was calculated by dividing the number of shared unique clonotypes by the size of the smaller repertoire. Richness of each repertoire was evaluated using RTK rarefaction, the Chao1 estimator, and Recon v2.1 estimates of unobserved clonotypes. Generation probabilities were computed with OLGA for all TCRbeta clonotypes obtained by the gDNA method from several donors. The table was pulled from immuneACCESS by TCRdb, which kept in-frame rearrangements only. Such tables lose some clones; where checked, under half of the loss comes from unresolved V genes, and the rest has no known cause. D and trimming come from the DNA, and the V and J calls and clone size come from that table. The sample yields about 2,500,000 clones; around nine tenths were counted once. The ten biggest clones cover around 0.15% of the sample.

The donors were healthy, HIV-negative adults who had no recently reported acute infections or vaccinations. Only Caucasian adults living in Nashville, Tennessee, USA were represented among the donors. Magnetic negative selection was used to enrich CD4+ T cells, after which naive cells were positively selected on CD45RA and the negative fraction became the memory subset. After blood collection by leukapheresis, PBMCs were isolated using Ficoll-Histopaque density gradient centrifugation and then cryopreserved in the vapor phase of liquid nitrogen. Analytical flow cytometry was used to check the purity and quantity of every magnetically sorted T cell population. From each sorted fraction, genomic DNA was isolated and quantified by UV absorbance on a Nanodrop 2000c.

The TCR was taken from a man younger than 30 in good health. The rearranged segments are TRBV4-1 and TRBJ1-5; no confident D gene assignment can be made. The sample comprised naive CD4+ T cells sorted from blood. This specimen's cell subset or site label, interpreted: CD45RA+ positively selected. The bases are TGCGCCAGCAGCCAAGGTCGGGATAGCAATCAGCCCCAGCATTTT. Its protein product is CASSQGRDSNQPQHF.